The clone carrying this T cell receptor beta chain was detected many times. Clinical symptoms, serum thyroxine and TRAb, thyroid ultrasound and orbital computed tomography together formed the diagnostic basis. This entry belongs to a study of T cells in Graves' hyperthyroidism and ophthalmopathy. The source material, RNA transcripts, was used to amplify TCR beta CDR3 regions. With the HTBI primer set, the TCR CDR3 went through a first round of RT-PCR. TCRdb recomputed calls from the multiplex PCR reads with MiXCR, one row per CDR3 protein. The table includes a few hundred thousand distinct CDR3 sequences, about half detected once. The CDR3 extends over 11 amino acids. Germline V gives CDR1 SNHLY, CDR2 FYNNEI. V shed 3 bases and J shed 4 bases, with 3 bases lying between them.

This clonotype was obtained from an adult woman with Graves' disease, either hyperthyroidism or ophthalmopathy (not recorded which). The sequencing input was peripheral blood or thyroid tissue (not recorded which). The rearrangement links TRBV2 to TRBJ2-5; D uncertain. The CDR3 loop reads CASSDPETQYF. DNA for the CDR3: TGTGCCAGCAGTGACCCAGAGACCCAGTACTTC.